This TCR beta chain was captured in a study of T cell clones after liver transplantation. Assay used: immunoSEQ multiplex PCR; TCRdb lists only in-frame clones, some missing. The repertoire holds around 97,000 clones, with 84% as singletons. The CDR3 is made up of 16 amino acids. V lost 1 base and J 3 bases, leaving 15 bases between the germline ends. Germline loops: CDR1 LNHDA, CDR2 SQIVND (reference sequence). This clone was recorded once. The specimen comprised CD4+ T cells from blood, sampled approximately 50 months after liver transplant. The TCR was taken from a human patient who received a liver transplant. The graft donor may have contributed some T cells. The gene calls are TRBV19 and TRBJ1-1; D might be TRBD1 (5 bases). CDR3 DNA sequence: TGTGCCAGTAGTATAGTTGGGGCGCGCGGGGACACTGAAGCTTTCTTT. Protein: CASSIVGARGDTEAFF.